The 22 T cell receptor beta chains below all came from one sample that was sequenced in a study of CD8 T cells in Susac syndrome. RNA totalling about 0.5 to 1 ug underwent reverse transcription with random hexamers. One entry per CDR3 protein, called by TCRdb with MiXCR from the immunoSEQ multiplex PCR reads. The table lists hundreds of thousands of distinct CDR3 sequences, 85% of them singletons. Material: CD8+ T cells from PBMCs. All receptors come from a human donor with multiple sclerosis.

The V gene is TRBV12-3 or TRBV12-4, the J gene TRBJ2-7; the D is unclear. The CDR3 length is 19 residues. V lost 5 bases and J lost 2, with 28 bases in between. This CDR3 reads CASSPFKGSWTTVPYEQYF. The CDR3 bases are TGTGCCAGCAGTCCCTTTAAGGGATCCTGGACCACAGTCCCCTACGAGCAGTACTTC.

This clonotype appeared a single time. V usage is TRBV10-3 and J usage is TRBJ2-2, with D perhaps assigned TRBD1 or TRBD2 (5 bases each). The V gene lost 3 bases and the J gene lost 1 base, with 15 bases spanning the gap. Germline CDR1 ENHRY, CDR2 SYGVKD. The CDR3 has 17 amino acids. The CDR3 sequence: CAISDPSLGENTGELFF. CDR3 coding DNA: TGTGCCATCAGTGACCCTAGCCTAGGGGAGAACACCGGGGAGCTGTTTTTT.

This chain uses TRBV20-1 with TRBJ2-7, with D perhaps TRBD2 (6 bases). The CDR3 covers 14 residues. CDR1 and CDR2 from the germline V gene are DFQATT and SNEGSKA (reference sequence). Trimming removed 1 base at V and 4 bases at J, with 14 bases between. CDR3 in amino acids: CSARVPGLQYEQYF. CDR3 nucleotide sequence: TGCAGTGCTAGAGTACCGGGACTCCAATACGAGCAGTACTTC.

In this sample, this clonotype turned up a few times. The gene calls are TRBV11-2 and TRBJ2-7, with D hard to call. The length of the CDR3 is 13 residues. Per the germline V gene, CDR1 is SGHAT and CDR2 is FQNNGV. V was cut by 0 bases and J by 3 bases, with 6 bases left in between. As DNA, the CDR3 is TGTGCCAGCAGCTTAGATCCAGGCTACGAGCAGTACTTC. Translating it yields CASSLDPGYEQYF.

The rearrangement links TRBV6-1 to TRBJ2-7, with 7 nucleotides matching TRBD1. This CDR3 is 14 amino acids long. Per germline, CDR1 MNHNS and CDR2 SASEGT. Germline trimming cut 4 bases from V and 7 bases from J; bases unmatched to any gene: 10. CDR3 sequence (DNA): TGTGCCAGCAGTGGGGGACAGATTTTTGGGGAGCAGTACTTC. Its protein product is CASSGGQIFGEQYF.

This clonotype was recorded a few times. This rearrangement joins TRBV2 to TRBJ2-1; 8 nucleotides agree with TRBD2. Germline CDR1 is SNHLY and CDR2 is FYNNEI. This CDR3 is 15 amino acids long. The junction had 5 bases not matched to a gene; V was cut back by 4 bases and J by 3 bases. The CDR3 spells CASSGISGVYNEQFF. In DNA, the CDR3 is TGTGCCAGCAGTGGTATTAGCGGGGTCTACAATGAGCAGTTCTTC. The full variable domain, completed using reference TRBV2 and TRBJ2-1, is EPEVTQTPSHQVTQMGQEVILRCVPISNHLYFYWYRQILGQKVEFLVSFYNNEISEKSEIFDDQFSVERPDGSNFTLKIRSTKLEDSAMYFCASSGISGVYNEQFFGPGTRLTVL.

A few counts support this clonotype. The chain links TRBV7-9 to TRBJ2-3; D remains unclear. The CDR3 runs 12 residues. Germline assignment: CDR1 SEHNR and CDR2 FQNEAQ (reference sequence). The ends were cut back, 2 bases at V and 5 bases at J, with 5 bases in the middle. The CDR3 region is CASSLRIDTQYF. CDR3 bases: TGTGCCAGCAGCTTAAGGATAGATACGCAGTATTTT. The entire variable domain, with the rest obtained from reference TRBV7-9 and TRBJ2-3, is as follows: DTGVSQNPRHKITKRGQNVTFRCDPISEHNRLYWYRQTLGQGPEFLTYFQNEAQLEKSRLLSDRFSAERPKGSFSTLEIQRTEQGDSAMYLCASSLRIDTQYFGPGTRLTVL.

The chain employs TRBV12-3 or TRBV12-4 and TRBJ2-5; TRBD1 matches at 11 bases. V gave up 5 bases and J gave up 4 bases; unmatched junction bases: 3. There are 14 residues in the CDR3. The CDR3 spells CASSEDRGRETQYF. CDR3 nucleotide sequence: TGTGCCAGCAGTGAGGACAGGGGGCGAGAGACCCAGTACTTC.

The CDR3 sequence is CASSPWTYEQYF. The CDR3 coding sequence is TGTGCCAGCTCACCTTGGACCTACGAGCAGTACTTC. This sequence joins TRBV18 and TRBJ2-7; D unresolved. This CDR3 region has 12 residues. Germline assignment: CDR1 KGHSH and CDR2 LQKENI. Trimming removed 3 bases at V and 2 bases at J, with 5 bases between.

The chain carries TRBV12-3 or TRBV12-4 and TRBJ1-3; D gene ambiguous. V shed 6 bases and J shed 3 bases, with 15 bases lying between them. The CDR3 length is 15 residues. The CDR3 loop is CASSAGPAGGNTIYF. For the CDR3, the DNA is TGTGCCAGCAGCGCCGGGCCGGCGGGTGGAAACACCATATATTTT.

This clonotype was counted only a few times. The J gene is TRBJ1-1, the V gene TRBV7-2; no clear D. This CDR3 comprises 12 residues. CDR1 and CDR2 from the germline V gene are SGHTA and FQGNSA. V was clipped by 3 bases and J by 3 bases, with 5 bases between them. The CDR3 sequence: CASSFRYTEAFF. The CDR3 DNA sequence: TGTGCCAGCAGCTTCCGGTACACTGAAGCTTTCTTT.

J is TRBJ2-7 and V is TRBV6-1; D perhaps matches TRBD2 (6 bases). Germline V gene data show CDR1 as MNHNS and CDR2 as SASEGT. This CDR3 is built from 13 residues. V dropped 6 bases and J dropped 4 bases, with 13 bases sitting between them. The CDR3 region is CASRVAEGYEQYF. Written as DNA, the CDR3 is TGTGCCAGCAGGGTCGCGGAGGGTTACGAGCAGTACTTC.

As DNA, the CDR3 is TGTGCCAGCAGTTACTCGATTGGGACTAGCGCCTACAATGAGCAGTTCTTC. Protein sequence: CASSYSIGTSAYNEQFF. V and J are TRBV6-2 or TRBV6-3 and TRBJ2-1; 10 bases fit TRBD2. V was pared by 0 bases and J by 2 bases, with 4 bases of the junction left unmatched. Germline-derived CDR1 and CDR2 are MNHEY and SVGEGT. The CDR3 runs to 17 residues.

The V gene is TRBV25-1, the J gene TRBJ1-1; D is possibly TRBD1 (5 bases). Germline V CDR1 and CDR2: MGHDK, SYGVNS. The CDR3 runs 12 residues. V lost 6 bases and J 7 bases, leaving 12 bases between the germline ends. CDR3 amino acids: CASSGSQGEAFF. The CDR3, as DNA: TGTGCCAGCAGCGGGAGTCAGGGTGAAGCTTTCTTT.

This clonotype is a singleton in its sample. The chain couples TRBV28 to TRBJ1-5, with unresolved D. In germline, CDR1 is MDHEN, CDR2 SYDVKM. The CDR3 is 15 amino acids. Between the trimmed V and J ends, which lost 3 bases and 1 base, there was a span of 10 bases. CDR3 sequence reads: CASSFTGLSNQPQHF. The CDR3 DNA reads TGTGCCAGCAGTTTTACCGGGCTCAGCAATCAGCCCCAGCATTTT.

This clonotype was observed once. The CDR3 is CSVGTGGELFF. In nucleotides, the CDR3 is TGCAGCGTTGGGACGGGCGGGGAGCTGTTTTTT. This rearrangement joins TRBV29-1 to TRBJ2-2; D is undetermined. With 4 bases removed from V and 7 bases from J, the gap between germline ends came to 7 bases. The CDR3 totals 11 residues. Per germline, CDR1 SQVTM and CDR2 ANQGSEA.

The V call is TRBV5-6, the J call TRBJ1-4, with 10 positions matching TRBD1. The CDR3 spans 14 residues. V dropped 3 bases and J dropped 7; count of bases not matched to a gene: 3. Germline CDR1 and CDR2: SGHDT and YYEEEE. CDR3 sequence reads: CASSWDRGSEKLFF. The CDR3 DNA is TGTGCCAGCAGCTGGGACAGGGGAAGTGAAAAACTGTTTTTT.

This chain links TRBV20-1 with TRBJ1-1; D not certain. Trimming took 0 bases from V and 1 from J, leaving 12 bases between them. The length of the CDR3 is 15 residues. Germline lookup yields CDR1 DFQATT and CDR2 SNEGSKA (reference sequence). In DNA, the CDR3 is TGCAGTGCTAGAGACCTTAGAGGTAGGAACACTGAAGCTTTCTTT. Translated: CSARDLRGRNTEAFF.

This chain connects TRBV19 to TRBJ2-1, with D perhaps matching TRBD2 (5 bases). Germline lookup yields CDR1 LNHDA and CDR2 SQIVND (reference sequence). V dropped 1 base and J dropped 8 bases, with 6 bases sitting between them. The length of the CDR3 is 12 residues. Here the CDR3 reads CASSIGGYEQFF. CDR3 sequence (DNA): TGTGCCAGTAGTATAGGAGGGTATGAGCAGTTCTTC.

The chain combines TRBV28 with TRBJ1-2; D might be TRBD1 (6 bases). Germline assignment: CDR1 MDHEN and CDR2 SYDVKM. The CDR3 is made up of 12 amino acids. CDR3 loop: CTRKGGTYGYTF. The CDR3 DNA follows: TGTACTCGTAAGGGGGGGACCTATGGCTACACCTTC.

The chain employs TRBV2 and TRBJ2-2; D is uncertain. Germline V gives CDR1 SNHLY, CDR2 FYNNEI. The CDR3 sequence is 16 residues long. The V and J ends lost 1 base and 1 base respectively, with 10 bases between them. DNA of the CDR3: TGTGCCAGCAGTGAAGTGGTGACTCAGAACACCGGGGAGCTGTTTTTT. It codes for CASSEVVTQNTGELFF.

The chain uses TRBV10-1 and TRBJ2-7, with D possibly matching TRBD1 (5 bases). The CDR3 sequence is 14 residues long. Germline V gene data show CDR1 as WNHNN and CDR2 as SYGVQD (reference sequence). The ends were cut back, 0 bases at V and 6 bases at J, with 12 bases in the middle. CDR3 in DNA: TGCGCCAGCAGTGAGTCGGGGCCCGCCGGCGAGCAGTACTTC. Translated: CASSESGPAGEQYF.